The clone carrying this TCR beta chain was detected only a few times. Its matching antigen is unknown. These data come from a study of T cells after yellow fever vaccination. General study findings and limits: Boosting was followed by the reappearance of most primary-vaccination clones (just under 97% CD4, about 90% CD8). Peaking on day 5 versus 15, the secondary response was faster but weaker. Sorted repertoires could include abundant contaminating clonotypes from bulk cells. The appearance of a small share of clonotypes in both CD4 and CD8 compartments was observed.

MiXCR, applied by TCRdb to the 5' RACE reads, yields one record per CDR3 protein. In the table there are 500,000 to 550,000 distinct CDR3 sequences, just over 20% of which are singletons. Material: PBMCs, obtained roughly 23 days after the first yellow fever vaccination. The TCR sequence derives from a man aged 18 to 30 who received the YFV17D yellow fever vaccine.

For the CDR3, the DNA is TGCAGCGTACGGGACAGCCTAAATCAGCCCCAGCATTTT. Amino acids: CSVRDSLNQPQHF. The chain carries TRBV29-1 and TRBJ1-5; 7 bases are shared with TRBD1. With V trimmed by 6 bases and J by 4 bases, 6 bases remained unmatched. This CDR3 region has 13 residues. The germline V gene encodes CDR1 SQVTM and CDR2 ANQGSEA.